Listed below are T cell receptor beta chains from one sample, sequenced in a study of shared clonotypes between healthy human individuals. Using immunoSEQ multiplex PCR, the repertoire was profiled, and TCRdb retains in-frame clones only, with some absent. The data show about 2.3 million clones, around 92% seen once. The sequenced sample was naive CD4+ T cells from PBMCs. The source of these receptors is a man between 18 and 35 years old in good health. Some clones in this sample may be carry-over from other donors' samples. The CDR3 runs from the conserved cysteine through the conserved F or W. A D gene is named only where the DNA matches it firmly. Clone size, where shown, is once, few, many, or a class for clones that have expanded.

V gene: TRBV7-9; J gene: TRBJ2-3; D gene: TRBD1; CDR3 length: 14; clone size: .; CDR3 protein: CATGDRGHYGTQYF; CDR3 DNA: TGTGCCACCGGGGACAGGGGACATTATGGTACGCAGTATTTT
V gene: TRBV6-1; J gene: TRBJ1-4; D gene: .; CDR3 length: 15; clone size: .; CDR3 protein: CASSESWEAGEKLFF; CDR3 DNA: TGTGCCAGCAGTGAAAGTTGGGAGGCGGGTGAAAAACTGTTTTTT
V gene: TRBV18; J gene: TRBJ1-2; D gene: .; CDR3 length: 14; clone size: .; CDR3 protein: CASSPQGPPGGYTF; CDR3 DNA: TGTGCCAGCTCACCGCAAGGGCCCCCCGGGGGCTACACCTTC
V gene: TRBV7-9; J gene: TRBJ1-2; D gene: .; CDR3 length: 13; clone size: .; CDR3 protein: CASELQVNYGYTF; CDR3 DNA: TGTGCCAGCGAACTACAAGTCAACTATGGCTACACCTTC
V gene: TRBV25-1; J gene: TRBJ2-5; D gene: TRBD1; CDR3 length: 14; clone size: .; CDR3 protein: CASFADRGPETQYF; CDR3 DNA: TGTGCCAGCTTTGCCGACAGGGGCCCAGAGACCCAGTACTTC
V gene: TRBV5-4; J gene: TRBJ2-3; D gene: .; CDR3 length: 14; clone size: .; CDR3 protein: CASSLDASTDTQYF; CDR3 DNA: TGTGCCAGCAGCTTGGACGCAAGCACAGATACGCAGTATTTT
V gene: TRBV2; J gene: TRBJ2-1; D gene: TRBD2; CDR3 length: 15; clone size: .; CDR3 protein: CASSGGTSGYNEQFF; CDR3 DNA: TGTGCCAGCAGTGGGGGGACTAGCGGTTACAATGAGCAGTTCTTC
V gene: TRBV18; J gene: TRBJ1-1; D gene: .; CDR3 length: 16; clone size: .; CDR3 protein: CASSPGGTQGYTEAFF; CDR3 DNA: TGTGCCAGCTCACCAGGCGGCACTCAAGGGTACACTGAAGCTTTCTTT
V gene: TRBV11-2; J gene: TRBJ2-7; D gene: TRBD1; CDR3 length: 16; clone size: .; CDR3 protein: CASSLGNRGFRYEQYF; CDR3 DNA: TGTGCCAGCAGCTTAGGGAACAGGGGTTTTAGGTACGAGCAGTACTTC
V gene: TRBV6-4; J gene: TRBJ2-1; D gene: .; CDR3 length: 12; clone size: .; CDR3 protein: CASSDSGGEQFF; CDR3 DNA: TGTGCCAGCAGTGACTCTGGCGGTGAGCAGTTCTTC
V gene: TRBV5-4; J gene: TRBJ2-5; D gene: TRBD1; CDR3 length: 15; clone size: .; CDR3 protein: CASSLKQGAVETQYF; CDR3 DNA: TGTGCCAGCAGCTTAAAACAGGGGGCGGTGGAGACCCAGTACTTC
V gene: TRBV5-4; J gene: TRBJ1-2; D gene: .; CDR3 length: 16; clone size: .; CDR3 protein: CASSLDRARANYGYTF; CDR3 DNA: TGTGCCAGCAGCTTGGACAGGGCGCGGGCTAACTATGGCTACACCTTC
V gene: TRBV18; J gene: TRBJ2-1; D gene: .; CDR3 length: 12; clone size: .; CDR3 protein: CASSPGGLEQFF; CDR3 DNA: TGTGCCAGCTCACCGGGGGGTCTCGAGCAGTTCTTC
V gene: TRBV11-3; J gene: TRBJ2-7; D gene: TRBD1; CDR3 length: 15; clone size: .; CDR3 protein: CASSLRGQGGYEQYF; CDR3 DNA: TGTGCCAGCAGCTTAAGGGGACAGGGGGGGTACGAGCAGTACTTC
V gene: TRBV6-4; J gene: TRBJ1-2; D gene: TRBD1; CDR3 length: 15; clone size: .; CDR3 protein: CASSEGTGRTYGYTF; CDR3 DNA: TGTGCCAGCAGTGAAGGGACAGGGAGGACCTATGGCTACACCTTC
V gene: TRBV9; J gene: TRBJ2-1; D gene: TRBD2; CDR3 length: 17; clone size: once; CDR3 protein: CASSPRGASGNINEQFF; CDR3 DNA: TGTGCCAGCAGCCCTAGAGGGGCTAGCGGGAATATTAATGAGCAGTTCTTC
V gene: TRBV25-1; J gene: TRBJ2-7; D gene: .; CDR3 length: 13; clone size: .; CDR3 protein: CASSPAGTYEQYF; CDR3 DNA: TGTGCCAGCAGTCCGGCGGGCACCTACGAGCAGTACTTC
V gene: TRBV6-6; J gene: TRBJ2-1; D gene: TRBD2; CDR3 length: 13; clone size: .; CDR3 protein: CASSSTSGTPQFF; CDR3 DNA: TGTGCCAGCAGCTCTACTAGCGGCACCCCCCAGTTCTTC
V gene: TRBV28; J gene: TRBJ1-1; D gene: TRBD1; CDR3 length: 13; clone size: .; CDR3 protein: CASRLRGHTEAFF; CDR3 DNA: TGTGCCAGCAGGCTCAGGGGGCACACTGAAGCTTTCTTT
V gene: TRBV6-5; J gene: TRBJ2-5; D gene: TRBD1; CDR3 length: 12; clone size: .; CDR3 protein: CASSQGTATQYF; CDR3 DNA: TGTGCCAGCAGTCAAGGGACAGCGACCCAGTACTTC
V gene: TRBV25-1; J gene: TRBJ2-2; D gene: .; CDR3 length: 16; clone size: .; CDR3 protein: CASRNSGGVVTGELFF; CDR3 DNA: TGTGCCAGCAGGAATAGCGGAGGAGTCGTCACCGGGGAGCTGTTTTTT
V gene: TRBV6-1; J gene: TRBJ2-2; D gene: .; CDR3 length: 15; clone size: .; CDR3 protein: CASSVGAVNTGELFF; CDR3 DNA: TGTGCCAGCAGTGTAGGGGCGGTAAACACCGGGGAGCTGTTTTTT
V gene: TRBV6-1; J gene: TRBJ1-3; D gene: .; CDR3 length: 14; clone size: .; CDR3 protein: CASSEGGSGNTIYF; CDR3 DNA: TGTGCCAGCAGTGAAGGAGGATCTGGAAACACCATATATTTT
V gene: TRBV4-2; J gene: TRBJ2-5; D gene: .; CDR3 length: 15; clone size: once; CDR3 protein: CASSQERTRKETQYF; CDR3 DNA: TGTGCCAGCAGCCAAGAACGGACACGGAAAGAGACCCAGTACTTC